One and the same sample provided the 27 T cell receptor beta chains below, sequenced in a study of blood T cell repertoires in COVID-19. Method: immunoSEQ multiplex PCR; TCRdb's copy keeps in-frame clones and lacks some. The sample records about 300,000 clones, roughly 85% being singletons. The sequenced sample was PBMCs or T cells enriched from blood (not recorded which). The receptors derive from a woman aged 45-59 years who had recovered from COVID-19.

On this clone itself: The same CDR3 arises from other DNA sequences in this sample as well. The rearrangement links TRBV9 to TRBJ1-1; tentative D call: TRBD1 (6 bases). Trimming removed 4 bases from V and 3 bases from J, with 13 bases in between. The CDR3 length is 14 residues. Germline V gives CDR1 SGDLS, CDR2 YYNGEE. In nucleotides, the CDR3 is TGTGCCAGCAGCCTGGGACATCGAGACACTGAAGCTTTCTTT. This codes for CASSLGHRDTEAFF.

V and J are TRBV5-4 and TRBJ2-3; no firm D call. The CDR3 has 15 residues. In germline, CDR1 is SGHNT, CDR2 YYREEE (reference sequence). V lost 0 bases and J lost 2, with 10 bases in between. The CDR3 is CASSLGLEVTDTQYF. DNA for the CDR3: TGTGCCAGCAGCTTGGGGCTAGAAGTCACAGATACGCAGTATTTT. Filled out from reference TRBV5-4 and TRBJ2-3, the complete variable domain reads ETGVTQSPTHLIKTRGQQVTLRCSSQSGHNTVSWYQQALGQGPQFIFQYYREEENGRGNFPPRFSGLQFPNYSSELNVNALELDDSALYLCASSLGLEVTDTQYFGPGTRLTVL.

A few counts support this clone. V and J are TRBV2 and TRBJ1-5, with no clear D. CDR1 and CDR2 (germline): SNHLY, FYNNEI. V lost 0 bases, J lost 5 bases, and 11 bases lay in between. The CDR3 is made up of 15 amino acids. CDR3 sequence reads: CASSEAPEADQPQHF. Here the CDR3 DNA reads TGTGCCAGCAGTGAAGCACCAGAGGCCGATCAGCCCCAGCATTTT. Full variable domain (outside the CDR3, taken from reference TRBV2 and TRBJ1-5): EPEVTQTPSHQVTQMGQEVILRCVPISNHLYFYWYRQILGQKVEFLVSFYNNEISEKSEIFDDQFSVERPDGSNFTLKIRSTKLEDSAMYFCASSEAPEADQPQHFGDGTRLSIL.

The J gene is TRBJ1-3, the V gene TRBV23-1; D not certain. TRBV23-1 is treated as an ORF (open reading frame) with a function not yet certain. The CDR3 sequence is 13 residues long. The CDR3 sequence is CANTSSSGNTIYF. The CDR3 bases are TGCGCAAACACGTCCAGCTCTGGAAACACCATATATTTT.

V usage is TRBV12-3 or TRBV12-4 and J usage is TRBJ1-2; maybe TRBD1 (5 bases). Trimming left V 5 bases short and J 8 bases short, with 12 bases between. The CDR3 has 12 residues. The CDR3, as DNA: TGTGCCAGCAGTGTCCAGAAGGGGGGCTACACCTTC. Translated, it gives CASSVQKGGYTF.

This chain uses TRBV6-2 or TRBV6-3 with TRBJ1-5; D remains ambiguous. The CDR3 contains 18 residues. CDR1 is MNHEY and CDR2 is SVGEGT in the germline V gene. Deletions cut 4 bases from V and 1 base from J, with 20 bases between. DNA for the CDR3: TGTGCCAGCAGTTCAGGACTAATTTCTGGGAGGAGCAATCAGCCCCAGCATTTT. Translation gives CASSSGLISGRSNQPQHF.

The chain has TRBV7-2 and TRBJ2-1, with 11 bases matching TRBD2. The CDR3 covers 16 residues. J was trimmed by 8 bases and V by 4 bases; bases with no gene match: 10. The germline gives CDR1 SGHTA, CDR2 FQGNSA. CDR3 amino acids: CASSYRLAGRSDEQFF. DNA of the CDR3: TGTGCCAGCAGCTACCGACTAGCGGGGCGCTCGGATGAGCAGTTCTTC. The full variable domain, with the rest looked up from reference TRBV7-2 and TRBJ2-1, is GAGVSQSPSNKVTEKGKDVELRCDPISGHTALYWYRQSLGQGLEFLIYFQGNSAPDKSGLPSDRFSAERTGGSVSTLTIQRTQQEDSAVYLCASSYRLAGRSDEQFFGPGTRLTVL.

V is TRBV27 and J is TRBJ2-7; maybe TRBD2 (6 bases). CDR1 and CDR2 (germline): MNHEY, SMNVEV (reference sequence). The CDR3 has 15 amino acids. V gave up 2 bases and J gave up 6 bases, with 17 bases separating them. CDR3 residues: CASSLGFGLAVEQYF. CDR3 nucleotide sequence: TGTGCCAGCAGTTTAGGTTTCGGTTTAGCGGTCGAGCAGTACTTC.

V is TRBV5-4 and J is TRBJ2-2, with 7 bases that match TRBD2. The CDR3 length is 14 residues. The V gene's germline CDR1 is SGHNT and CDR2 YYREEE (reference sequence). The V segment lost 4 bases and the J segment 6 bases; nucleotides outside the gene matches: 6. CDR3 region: CASSRLAVPGELFF. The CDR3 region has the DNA TGTGCCAGCAGCAGGCTAGCGGTTCCCGGGGAGCTGTTTTTT.

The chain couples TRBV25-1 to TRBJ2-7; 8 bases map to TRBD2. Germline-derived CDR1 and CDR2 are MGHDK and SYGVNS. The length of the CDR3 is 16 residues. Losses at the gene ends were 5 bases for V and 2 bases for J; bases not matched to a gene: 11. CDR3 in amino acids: CASSQFGGGIAYEQYF. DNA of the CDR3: TGTGCCAGCAGTCAATTCGGGGGGGGGATCGCCTACGAGCAGTACTTC.

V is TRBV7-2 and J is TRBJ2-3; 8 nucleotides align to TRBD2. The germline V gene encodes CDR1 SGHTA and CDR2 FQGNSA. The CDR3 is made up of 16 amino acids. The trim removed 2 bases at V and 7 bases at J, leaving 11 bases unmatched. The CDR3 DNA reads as TGTGCCAGCAGCTTATACCCAGCGGGAGTACCAAATACGCAGTATTTT. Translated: CASSLYPAGVPNTQYF.

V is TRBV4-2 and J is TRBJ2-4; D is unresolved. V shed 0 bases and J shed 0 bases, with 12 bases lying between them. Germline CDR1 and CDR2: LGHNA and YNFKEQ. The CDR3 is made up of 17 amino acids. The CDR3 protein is CASSQDEDPLAKNIQYF. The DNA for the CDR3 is TGTGCCAGCAGCCAAGATGAGGATCCCTTAGCCAAAAACATTCAGTACTTC.

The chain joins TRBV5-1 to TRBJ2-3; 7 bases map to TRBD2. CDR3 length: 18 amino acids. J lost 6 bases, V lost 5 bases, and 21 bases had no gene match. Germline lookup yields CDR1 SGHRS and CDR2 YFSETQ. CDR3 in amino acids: CASRVGSGLGVTSDTQYF. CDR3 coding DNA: TGCGCCAGCAGGGTTGGGTCTGGACTAGGGGTGACCTCCGATACGCAGTATTTT.

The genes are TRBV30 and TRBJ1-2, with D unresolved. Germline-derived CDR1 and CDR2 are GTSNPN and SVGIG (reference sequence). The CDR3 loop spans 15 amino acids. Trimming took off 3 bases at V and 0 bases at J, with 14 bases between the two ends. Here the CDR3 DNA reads TGTGCCTGGAGCTTGATGGGTACAGCTAACTATGGCTACACCTTC. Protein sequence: CAWSLMGTANYGYTF.

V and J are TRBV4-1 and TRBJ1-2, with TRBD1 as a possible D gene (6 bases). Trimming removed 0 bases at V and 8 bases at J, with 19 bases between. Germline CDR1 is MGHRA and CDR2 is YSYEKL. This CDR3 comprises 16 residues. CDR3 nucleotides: TGCGCCAGCAGCCAAGAATTCGTGGGGCAGGGGAACGGCTACACCTTC. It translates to CASSQEFVGQGNGYTF.

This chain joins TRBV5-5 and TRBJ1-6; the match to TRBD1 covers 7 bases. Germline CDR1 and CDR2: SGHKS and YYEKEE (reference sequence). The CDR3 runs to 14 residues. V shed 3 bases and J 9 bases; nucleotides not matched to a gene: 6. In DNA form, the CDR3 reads TGTGCCAGCAGCTCAGGGGGTGAGGGTTCACCCCTCCACTTT. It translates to CASSSGGEGSPLHF.

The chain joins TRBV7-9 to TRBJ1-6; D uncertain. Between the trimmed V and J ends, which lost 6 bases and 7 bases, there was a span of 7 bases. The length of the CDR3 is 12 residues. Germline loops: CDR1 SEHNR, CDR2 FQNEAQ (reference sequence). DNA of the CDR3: TGTGCCAGCAGTCCTGAGAATTCACCCCTCCACTTT. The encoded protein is CASSPENSPLHF.

Here the CDR3 reads CASSLSRQGIGEAFF. DNA for the CDR3: TGCGCCAGCAGCTTGAGCCGCCAGGGGATCGGTGAAGCTTTCTTT. The J gene is TRBJ1-1, the V gene TRBV5-1, with D possibly matching TRBD1 (6 bases). The V and J ends lost 1 base and 7 bases respectively, with 17 bases between them. Germline CDR1 and CDR2: SGHRS and YFSETQ. The CDR3 length is 15 residues.

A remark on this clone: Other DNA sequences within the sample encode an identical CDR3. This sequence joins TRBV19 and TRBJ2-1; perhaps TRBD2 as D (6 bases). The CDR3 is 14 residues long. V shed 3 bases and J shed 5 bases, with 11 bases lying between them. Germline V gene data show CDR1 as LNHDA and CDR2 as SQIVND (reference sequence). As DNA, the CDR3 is TGTGCCAGTAGTATCGGAGGGCGCAACAATGAGCAGTTCTTC. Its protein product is CASSIGGRNNEQFF.

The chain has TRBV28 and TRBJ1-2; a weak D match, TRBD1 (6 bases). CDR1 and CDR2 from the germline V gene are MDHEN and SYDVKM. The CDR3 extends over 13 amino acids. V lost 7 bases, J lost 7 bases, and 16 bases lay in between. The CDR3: CASNNPTGSGYTF. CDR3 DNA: TGTGCCAGCAATAACCCTACAGGGTCTGGCTACACCTTC.

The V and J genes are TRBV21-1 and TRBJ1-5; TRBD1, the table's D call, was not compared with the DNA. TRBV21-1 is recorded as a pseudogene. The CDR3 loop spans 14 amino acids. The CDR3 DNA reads TGTGCCACCTCCGGACAGGGGATGGTTCAGCCCCAGCATTTT. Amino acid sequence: CATSGQGMVQPQHF.

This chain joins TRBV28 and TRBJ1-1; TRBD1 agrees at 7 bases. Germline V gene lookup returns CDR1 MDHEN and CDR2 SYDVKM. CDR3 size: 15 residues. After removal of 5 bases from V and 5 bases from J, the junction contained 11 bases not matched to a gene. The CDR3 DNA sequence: TGTGCCAGCAGTAACCCGACAGGGATAAAGACTGAAGCTTTCTTT. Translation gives CASSNPTGIKTEAFF.

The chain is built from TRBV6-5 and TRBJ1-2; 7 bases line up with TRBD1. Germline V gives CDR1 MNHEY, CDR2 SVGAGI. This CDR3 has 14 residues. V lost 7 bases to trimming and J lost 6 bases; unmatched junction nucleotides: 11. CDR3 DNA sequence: TGTGCCAGCACCGGCAGGGGGAATTATCATGGCTACACCTTC. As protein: CASTGRGNYHGYTF.

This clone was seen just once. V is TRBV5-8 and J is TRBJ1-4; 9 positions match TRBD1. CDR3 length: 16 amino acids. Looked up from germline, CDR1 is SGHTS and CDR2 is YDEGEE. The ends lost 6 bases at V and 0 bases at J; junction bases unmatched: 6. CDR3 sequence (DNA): TGTGCCAGCACGGGACAGGGCCTTGCAACTAATGAAAAACTGTTTTTT. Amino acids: CASTGQGLATNEKLFF.

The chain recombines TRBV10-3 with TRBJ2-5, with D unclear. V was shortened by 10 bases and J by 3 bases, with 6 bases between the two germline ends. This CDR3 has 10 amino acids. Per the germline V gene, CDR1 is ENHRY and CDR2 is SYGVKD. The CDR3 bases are TGTGCCAGCGGCGAAGAGACCCAGTACTTC. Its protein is CASGEETQYF.

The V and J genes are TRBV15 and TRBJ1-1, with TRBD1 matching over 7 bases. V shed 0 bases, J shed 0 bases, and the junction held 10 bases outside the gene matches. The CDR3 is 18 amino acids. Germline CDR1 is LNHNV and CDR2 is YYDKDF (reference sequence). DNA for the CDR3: TGTGCCACCAGCAGAGATCGAAACAGGGGAAGCATGAACACTGAAGCTTTCTTT. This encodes CATSRDRNRGSMNTEAFF.

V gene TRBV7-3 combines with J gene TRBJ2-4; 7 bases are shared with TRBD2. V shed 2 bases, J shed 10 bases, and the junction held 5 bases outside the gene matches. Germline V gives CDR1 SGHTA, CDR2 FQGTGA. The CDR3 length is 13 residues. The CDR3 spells CASSLGREEIQYF. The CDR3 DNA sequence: TGTGCCAGCAGCTTAGGACGGGAGGAAATTCAGTACTTC.